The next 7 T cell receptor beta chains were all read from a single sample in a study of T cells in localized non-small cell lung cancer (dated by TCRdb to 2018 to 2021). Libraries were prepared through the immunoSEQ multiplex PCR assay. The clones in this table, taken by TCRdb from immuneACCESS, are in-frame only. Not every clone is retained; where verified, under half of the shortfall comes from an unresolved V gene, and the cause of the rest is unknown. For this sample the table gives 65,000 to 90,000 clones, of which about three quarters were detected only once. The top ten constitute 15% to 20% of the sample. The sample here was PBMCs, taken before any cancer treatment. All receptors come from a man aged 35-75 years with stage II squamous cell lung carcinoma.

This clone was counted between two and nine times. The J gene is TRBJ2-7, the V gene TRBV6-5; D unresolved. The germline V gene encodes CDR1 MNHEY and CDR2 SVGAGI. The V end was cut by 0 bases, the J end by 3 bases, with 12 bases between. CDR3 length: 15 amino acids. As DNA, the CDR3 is TGTGCCAGCAGTTACTCCCTCCTATATGGCTACGAGCAGTACTTC. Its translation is CASSYSLLYGYEQYF.

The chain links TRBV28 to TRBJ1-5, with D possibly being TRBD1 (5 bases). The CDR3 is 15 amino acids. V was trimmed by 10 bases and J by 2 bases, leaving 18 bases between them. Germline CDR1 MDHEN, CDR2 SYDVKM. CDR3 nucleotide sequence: TGTGCCACCGTGCCGCTCAGGGCGGGCAATCAGCCCCAGCATTTT. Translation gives CATVPLRAGNQPQHF.

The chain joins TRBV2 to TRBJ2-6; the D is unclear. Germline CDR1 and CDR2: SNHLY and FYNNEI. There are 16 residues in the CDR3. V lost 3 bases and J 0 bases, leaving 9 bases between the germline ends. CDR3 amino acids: CASSEAVFSGANVLTF. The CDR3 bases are TGTGCCAGCAGTGAGGCCGTCTTCTCTGGGGCCAACGTCCTGACTTTC. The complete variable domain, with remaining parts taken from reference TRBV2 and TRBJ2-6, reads EPEVTQTPSHQVTQMGQEVILRCVPISNHLYFYWYRQILGQKVEFLVSFYNNEISEKSEIFDDQFSVERPDGSNFTLKIRSTKLEDSAMYFCASSEAVFSGANVLTFGAGSRLTVL.

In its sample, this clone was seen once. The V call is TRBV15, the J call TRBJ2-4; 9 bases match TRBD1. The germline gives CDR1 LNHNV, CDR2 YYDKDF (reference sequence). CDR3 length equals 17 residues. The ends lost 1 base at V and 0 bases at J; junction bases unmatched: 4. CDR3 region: CATSRAQGAQAKNIQYF. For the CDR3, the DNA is TGTGCCACCAGCAGAGCACAGGGGGCGCAAGCCAAAAACATTCAGTACTTC.

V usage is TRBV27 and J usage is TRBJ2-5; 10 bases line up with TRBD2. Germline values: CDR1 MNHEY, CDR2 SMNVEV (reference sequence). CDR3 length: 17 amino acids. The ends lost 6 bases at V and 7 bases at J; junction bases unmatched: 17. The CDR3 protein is CASRPKPLAGASGTQYF. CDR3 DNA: TGTGCCAGCAGGCCCAAGCCCCTAGCGGGGGCGTCAGGGACCCAGTACTTC.

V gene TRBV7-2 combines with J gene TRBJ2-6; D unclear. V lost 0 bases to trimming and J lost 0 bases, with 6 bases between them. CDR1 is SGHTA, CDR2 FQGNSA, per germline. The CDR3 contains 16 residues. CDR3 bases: TGTGCCAGCAGCTTAGCTACGGGCTCTGGGGCCAACGTCCTGACTTTC. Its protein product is CASSLATGSGANVLTF.

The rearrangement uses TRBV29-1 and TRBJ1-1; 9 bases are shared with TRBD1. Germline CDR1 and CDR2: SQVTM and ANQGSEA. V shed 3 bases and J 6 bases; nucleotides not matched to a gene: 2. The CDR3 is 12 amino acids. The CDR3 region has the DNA TGCAGCGTTGAGGGACAGGGTGCTGAAGCTTTCTTT. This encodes CSVEGQGAEAFF.